The following is a T cell receptor (beta chain) sequence with its context. The CDR3 sequence is 14 residues long. From germline, CDR1 is DFQATT and CDR2 SNEGSKA (reference sequence). Trimming removed 3 bases from V and 4 bases from J, with 13 bases in between. RNA totalling about 0.45 to 1 ug underwent reverse transcription with random hexamers. TCR beta CDR3 was amplified by immunoSEQ covering 54 Vbeta and 13 Jbeta. TCRdb itself ran the immunoSEQ multiplex PCR reads through MiXCR, one entry per CDR3 protein. The sample yields approximately 180,000 distinct CDR3 sequences, approximately 96% seen once. The data stem from a study of CD8 T cells in Susac syndrome.

The gene calls are TRBV20-1 and TRBJ2-1; maybe TRBD1 (6 bases). Sequencing used CD4+ T cells from PBMCs. The receptor's source is a human donor with multiple sclerosis. Here the CDR3 reads CSARTWDKYNEQFF. CDR3 sequence (DNA): TGCAGTGCTAGGACCTGGGACAAATACAATGAGCAGTTCTTC.